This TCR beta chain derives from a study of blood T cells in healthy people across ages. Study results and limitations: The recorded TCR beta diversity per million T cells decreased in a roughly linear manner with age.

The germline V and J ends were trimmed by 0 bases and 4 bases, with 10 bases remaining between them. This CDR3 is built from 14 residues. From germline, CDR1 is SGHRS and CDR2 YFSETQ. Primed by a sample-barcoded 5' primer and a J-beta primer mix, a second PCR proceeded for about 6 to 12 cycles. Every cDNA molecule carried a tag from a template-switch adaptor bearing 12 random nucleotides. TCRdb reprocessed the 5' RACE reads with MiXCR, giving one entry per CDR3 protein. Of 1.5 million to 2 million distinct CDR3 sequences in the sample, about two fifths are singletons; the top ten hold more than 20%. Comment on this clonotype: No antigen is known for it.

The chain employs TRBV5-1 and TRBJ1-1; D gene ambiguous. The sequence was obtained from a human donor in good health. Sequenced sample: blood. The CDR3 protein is CASSLELASTEAFF. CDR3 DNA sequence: TGCGCCAGCAGCTTGGAATTGGCTTCCACTGAAGCTTTCTTT.